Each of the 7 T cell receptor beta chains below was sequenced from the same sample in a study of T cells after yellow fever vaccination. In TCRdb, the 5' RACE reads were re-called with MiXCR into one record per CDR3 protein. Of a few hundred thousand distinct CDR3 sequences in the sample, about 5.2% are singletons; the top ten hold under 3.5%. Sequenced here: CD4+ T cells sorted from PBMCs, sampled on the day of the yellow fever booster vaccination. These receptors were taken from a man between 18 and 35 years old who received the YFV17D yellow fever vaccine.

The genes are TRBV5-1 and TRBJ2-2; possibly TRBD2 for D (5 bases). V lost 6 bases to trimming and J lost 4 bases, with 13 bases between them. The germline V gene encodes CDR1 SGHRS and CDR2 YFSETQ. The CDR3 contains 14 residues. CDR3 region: CASKRGEVTGELFF. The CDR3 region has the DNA TGCGCCAGCAAACGGGGAGAGGTCACCGGGGAGCTGTTTTTT.

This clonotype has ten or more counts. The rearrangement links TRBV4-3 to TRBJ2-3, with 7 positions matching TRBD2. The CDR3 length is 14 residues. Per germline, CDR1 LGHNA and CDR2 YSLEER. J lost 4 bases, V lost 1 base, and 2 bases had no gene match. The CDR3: CASSQVGGADTQYF. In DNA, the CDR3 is TGCGCCAGCAGCCAAGTTGGGGGGGCAGATACGCAGTATTTT.

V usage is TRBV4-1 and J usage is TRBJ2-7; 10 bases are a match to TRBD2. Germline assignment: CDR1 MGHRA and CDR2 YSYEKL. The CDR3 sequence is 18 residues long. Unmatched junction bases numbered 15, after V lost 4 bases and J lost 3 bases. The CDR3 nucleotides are TGCGCCAGCAGCCGAGCGGGGGGGCCTACATTCTCCCTCTACGAGCAGTACTTC. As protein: CASSRAGGPTFSLYEQYF.

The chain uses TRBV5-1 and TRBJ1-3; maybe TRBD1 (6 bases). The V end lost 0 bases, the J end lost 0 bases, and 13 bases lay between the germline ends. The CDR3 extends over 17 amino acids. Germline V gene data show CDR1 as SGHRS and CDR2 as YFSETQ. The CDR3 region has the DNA TGCGCCAGCAGCTTGGGGGATGGGGGCCGCTCTGGAAACACCATATATTTT. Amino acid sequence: CASSLGDGGRSGNTIYF.

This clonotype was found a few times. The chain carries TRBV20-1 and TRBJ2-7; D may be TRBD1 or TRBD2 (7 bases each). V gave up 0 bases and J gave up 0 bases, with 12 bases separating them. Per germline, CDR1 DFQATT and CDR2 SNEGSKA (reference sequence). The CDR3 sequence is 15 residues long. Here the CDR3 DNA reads TGCAGTGCTAGAGATCCAGGGGGGGTCTCCTACGAGCAGTACTTC. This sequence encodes CSARDPGGVSYEQYF.

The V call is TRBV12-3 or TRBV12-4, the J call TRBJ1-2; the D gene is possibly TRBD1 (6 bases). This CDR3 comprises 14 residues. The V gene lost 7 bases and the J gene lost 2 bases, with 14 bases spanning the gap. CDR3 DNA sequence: TGTGCCAGCAATCTACAGGGTTTAAACTATGGCTACACCTTC. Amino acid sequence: CASNLQGLNYGYTF.

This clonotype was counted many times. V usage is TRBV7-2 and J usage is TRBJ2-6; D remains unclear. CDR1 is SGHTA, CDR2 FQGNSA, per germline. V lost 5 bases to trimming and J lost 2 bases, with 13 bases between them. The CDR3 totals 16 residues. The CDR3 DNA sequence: TGTGCCAGCAGCGTTCTAATGGGCACTGGGGCCAACGTCCTGACTTTC. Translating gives CASSVLMGTGANVLTF.